The 19 T cell receptor beta chains in this list originate from one sample, sequenced in a study of shared clonotypes between healthy human individuals. As defined, naive CD8 cells were CD45RO-negative and positively selected for CCR7, with terminally differentiated effector memory CD45RA+ cells excluded. The method was immunoSEQ multiplex PCR; TCRdb's version includes in-frame clones alone and lacks a portion of them. The sample contains more than 2 million clones, roughly 94% of which appear only once. Sequencing input: naive CD8+ T cells sorted from blood. The receptor set was obtained from a man in his late teens or twenties in good health.

The J gene is TRBJ1-1, the V gene TRBV7-9, with unresolved D. Germline V gives CDR1 SEHNR, CDR2 FQNEAQ (reference sequence). There are 17 residues in the CDR3. V was trimmed by 5 bases and J by 11 bases, leaving 30 bases between them. This CDR3 reads CASSPPLPQNSNGGAFF. In DNA form, the CDR3 reads TGTGCCAGCAGCCCCCCCCTACCACAAAACTCAAATGGCGGGGCTTTCTTT.

The J gene is TRBJ2-7, the V gene TRBV28; TRBD1 matches 10 bases. The CDR3 is 15 amino acids. Germline CDR1 MDHEN, CDR2 SYDVKM. J lost 7 bases, V lost 6 bases, and 12 bases had no gene match. The CDR3, as DNA: TGTGCCAGCAGATTGCCCGGGACAGGGGCTGAAGAGCAGTACTTC. Amino acid sequence: CASRLPGTGAEEQYF.

DNA for the CDR3: TGTGCCTCCCCCATGGATCATCAAGCTTTCTTT. It is translated as CASPMDHQAFF. The chain combines TRBV30 with TRBJ1-1; D remains unclear. The CDR3 contains 11 residues. Trimming left V 7 bases short and J 9 bases short, with 15 bases between. Germline V CDR1 and CDR2: GTSNPN, SVGIG (reference sequence).

The chain has TRBV19 and TRBJ1-1, with D maybe TRBD1 (5 bases). Germline V lookup: CDR1 LNHDA, CDR2 SQIVND (reference sequence). CDR3 length: 15 amino acids. The V end was cut by 5 bases, the J end by 1 base, with 14 bases between. In nucleotides, the CDR3 is TGTGCCAGTAGTTCGGCCGGGACGGAGAACACTGAAGCTTTCTTT. Its translation is CASSSAGTENTEAFF.

V gene TRBV7-9 combines with J gene TRBJ2-1; D call uncertain. V shed 6 bases and J shed 1 base, with 13 bases lying between them. CDR3 length: 15 amino acids. Per the germline V gene, CDR1 is SEHNR and CDR2 is FQNEAQ (reference sequence). The CDR3, as DNA: TGTGCCAGCAGTTACCTTACTGGGTCCTACAATGAGCAGTTCTTC. Its protein product is CASSYLTGSYNEQFF. The whole variable domain, filled in from reference TRBV7-9 and TRBJ2-1, reads DTGVSQNPRHKITKRGQNVTFRCDPISEHNRLYWYRQTLGQGPEFLTYFQNEAQLEKSRLLSDRFSAERPKGSFSTLEIQRTEQGDSAMYLCASSYLTGSYNEQFFGPGTRLTVL.

V is TRBV13 and J is TRBJ2-7; perhaps TRBD2 as D (6 bases). Germline V gene lookup returns CDR1 PRHDT and CDR2 FYEKMQ (reference sequence). The CDR3 is 15 amino acids. The V end was cut by 8 bases, the J end by 0 bases, with 17 bases between. The CDR3 spells CASGHSGSFSYEQYF. CDR3 DNA sequence: TGTGCCAGCGGCCATAGCGGAAGTTTCTCCTACGAGCAGTACTTC.

About this clone itself: This may come from a read error, since a much larger clone is one base off. Within the sample, other DNA sequences also encode this same CDR3. This chain connects TRBV27 to TRBJ2-7; D is possibly TRBD2 (6 bases). V lost 2 bases and J lost 2, with 7 bases in between. Germline V gives CDR1 MNHEY, CDR2 SMNVEV (reference sequence). The CDR3 length is 13 residues. The CDR3 loop is CASSLPGAYEQYF. CDR3 nucleotides: TGTGCCAGCAGTTTACCGGGGGCCTACGAGCAGTACTTC.

The rearrangement links TRBV7-6 to TRBJ1-1; the D is unclear. Deletions cut 5 bases from V and 4 bases from J, with 14 bases between. This CDR3 is 14 amino acids long. The germline V gene has CDR1 SGHVS and CDR2 FNYEAQ. As DNA, the CDR3 is TGTGCCAGCAGCCCCGGGGAGGGCCTCACTGAAGCTTTCTTT. This codes for CASSPGEGLTEAFF. Complete variable domain (other parts from reference TRBV7-6 and TRBJ1-1): GAGVSQSPRYKVTKRGQDVALRCDPISGHVSLYWYRQALGQGPEFLTYFNYEAQQDKSGLPNDRFSAERPEGSISTLTIQRTEQRDSAMYRCASSPGEGLTEAFFGQGTRLTVV.

The CDR3 DNA reads as TGTGCCAGCAGCTTAGGGATAGCGGTCCGACAAGAGACCCAGTACTTC. This translates into CASSLGIAVRQETQYF. V and J are TRBV7-9 and TRBJ2-5, with TRBD2 as a possible D gene (6 bases). V lost 1 base, J lost 2 bases, and 14 bases lay in between. The germline V gene encodes CDR1 SEHNR and CDR2 FQNEAQ (reference sequence). CDR3 length equals 16 residues.

The chain joins TRBV28 to TRBJ2-2; TRBD2 aligns across 8 bases. Per germline, CDR1 MDHEN and CDR2 SYDVKM. This CDR3 is built from 15 residues. Germline trimming cut 4 bases from V and 6 bases from J; bases unmatched to any gene: 7. The DNA for the CDR3 is TGTGCCAGCAGTTGGAGCGGGGGTGGGTCCGGGGAGCTGTTTTTT. Amino acid sequence: CASSWSGGGSGELFF.

This clone was detected once. The V and J genes are TRBV27 and TRBJ2-3, with 12 bases that match TRBD2. CDR1 and CDR2 (germline): MNHEY, SMNVEV (reference sequence). The trim removed 6 bases at V and 2 bases at J, leaving 3 bases unmatched. The CDR3 totals 15 residues. The CDR3 region is CASRLAGGDTDTQYF. The CDR3 coding sequence is TGTGCCAGCAGACTAGCGGGAGGAGACACAGATACGCAGTATTTT.

This clone was recorded a few times. This chain connects TRBV6-6 to TRBJ2-5, with 10 bases matching TRBD1. The V gene's germline CDR1 is MNHNY and CDR2 SVGAGI (reference sequence). The CDR3 length is 14 residues. Losses at the gene ends were 6 bases for V and 4 bases for J; bases not matched to a gene: 5. CDR3 protein: CASSERTGGETQYF. The CDR3 region has the DNA TGTGCCAGCAGCGAAAGGACAGGGGGAGAGACCCAGTACTTC.

The chain links TRBV6-1 to TRBJ2-7; D is possibly TRBD1 (6 bases). This CDR3 region has 12 residues. Trimming took 7 bases from V and 6 from J, leaving 13 bases between them. Germline loops: CDR1 MNHNS, CDR2 SASEGT. The CDR3 DNA follows: TGTGCCAGCAACGCCGGGACACGCGAGCAGTACTTC. It translates to CASNAGTREQYF.

V is TRBV19 and J is TRBJ1-4; a weak D match, TRBD1 (6 bases). Germline assignment: CDR1 LNHDA and CDR2 SQIVND (reference sequence). Trimming left V 5 bases short and J 15 bases short, with 19 bases between. CDR3 length: 13 amino acids. CDR3 nucleotide sequence: TGTGCCAGTAGTCCGTGGACAGCCCGAGGGGTGTTTTTT. This encodes CASSPWTARGVFF.

The chain combines TRBV27 with TRBJ2-1, with D hard to call. Germline lookup yields CDR1 MNHEY and CDR2 SMNVEV (reference sequence). Trimming removed 5 bases at V and 1 base at J, with 9 bases between. The CDR3 has 14 residues. In nucleotides, the CDR3 is TGTGCCAGCAGTCTGGGGTGGTCCTACAATGAGCAGTTCTTC. The encoded protein is CASSLGWSYNEQFF.

The V and J genes are TRBV9 and TRBJ2-1; maybe TRBD2 (6 bases). V lost 0 bases and J 4 bases, leaving 17 bases between the germline ends. The germline V gene has CDR1 SGDLS and CDR2 YYNGEE. CDR3 length: 17 amino acids. The CDR3 here is CASSVESGAGLYNEQFF. CDR3 sequence (DNA): TGTGCCAGCAGCGTAGAGAGTGGGGCGGGACTGTACAATGAGCAGTTCTTC.

This chain uses TRBV15 with TRBJ1-1, with D possibly TRBD1 on 5 matching bases. This CDR3 has 12 residues. CDR1 and CDR2 from the germline V gene are LNHNV and YYDKDF (reference sequence). Trimming left V 3 bases short and J 7 bases short, with 9 bases between. The CDR3 region is CATSSRDGEAFF. CDR3 nucleotides: TGTGCCACCAGCAGCAGGGACGGTGAAGCTTTCTTT.

In its sample, this clone was seen once. The chain combines TRBV29-1 with TRBJ2-7, with 12 nucleotides matching TRBD2. V trimming: 5 bases; J trimming: 4 bases; junction bases outside the gene matches: 3. The germline V gene has CDR1 SQVTM and CDR2 ANQGSEA. The CDR3 contains 13 residues. The CDR3 spells CSVPGTSGYEQYF. CDR3 bases: TGCAGCGTTCCCGGGACTAGCGGGTACGAGCAGTACTTC.

The V gene is TRBV7-2, the J gene TRBJ2-5; 9 positions agree with TRBD1. V trimming: 4 bases; J trimming: 5 bases; junction bases outside the gene matches: 5. Germline V CDR1 and CDR2: SGHTA, FQGNSA. The CDR3 consists of 14 residues. CDR3 residues: CASSSGTGWETQYF. Written as DNA, the CDR3 is TGTGCCAGCAGCTCCGGGACAGGGTGGGAGACCCAGTACTTC.